This entry lists 9 T cell receptor beta chains sequenced from one sample in a study of T cell repertoires in aging, cancer and after chemotherapy. A mixed TRB-A/B primer pool amplified rearranged TRB by multiplex touch-down PCR. MiXCR was run by TCRdb on the multiplex PCR reads, yielding one entry per CDR3 protein. The profile shows nearly 5,000 distinct CDR3 sequences, approximately 33% of them singletons. Amplification of TCR beta used genomic DNA extracted from peripheral blood. The sample was blood. The receptors derive from a human donor with a blood cancer. The donor label of this sample is uncertain.

This clonotype was seen a few times. The chain links TRBV15 to TRBJ1-5, with 9 bases identical to TRBD1. There are 15 residues in the CDR3. CDR1 LNHNV and CDR2 YYDKDF come from the germline V gene (reference sequence). J was trimmed by 6 bases and V by 3 bases; bases with no gene match: 6. The CDR3 loop is CATSRTGGMVQPQHF. For the CDR3, the DNA is TGTGCCACCAGCAGGACAGGGGGTATGGTTCAGCCCCAGCATTTT.

This chain joins TRBV6-5 and TRBJ2-1; 10 bases are shared with TRBD2. With 0 bases clipped from V and 9 bases from J, the junction kept 17 bases outside the gene matches. CDR1 is MNHEY, CDR2 SVGAGI, per germline. The CDR3 loop spans 19 amino acids. The CDR3: CASSYSSASGRAGRVEQFF. The CDR3 DNA follows: TGTGCCAGCAGTTACTCTTCAGCGAGCGGGAGGGCCGGTAGGGTTGAGCAGTTCTTC.

Of note for this clonotype: One junction end disagrees with the germline gene, perhaps due to a read error. CDR3 protein: CASSLGGSWGVNSLLHF. The CDR3 DNA reads TGTGCCAGCAGTTTGGGGGGGTCATGGGGCGTTAATTCACTCCTCCACTTT. The chain couples TRBV12-3 or TRBV12-4 to TRBJ1-6; a weak D match, TRBD1 (5 bases). The CDR3 sequence is 17 residues long.

The table lists this clonotype with a few counts. V and J are TRBV18 and TRBJ2-5; possibly TRBD1 or TRBD2 for D (5 bases each). The CDR3 covers 14 residues. V lost 1 base and J lost 1, with 7 bases in between. Germline values: CDR1 KGHSH, CDR2 LQKENI. The CDR3 loop is CASSPQRGQETQYF. In nucleotides, the CDR3 is TGTGCCAGCTCACCACAGAGGGGCCAAGAGACCCAGTACTTC.

Comment on this clonotype: A single base separates this from a much larger clone, so it may be a read error. As DNA, the CDR3 is TGTGCCAGCAGCTTAGATCCCAGGAATTATCATGAGCAGTTCTTC. Translating gives CASSLDPRNYHEQFF. The chain carries TRBV11-3 and TRBJ2-1; D gene ambiguous. V lost 0 bases and J 8 bases, leaving 14 bases between the germline ends. Germline V lookup: CDR1 SGHNT, CDR2 YENEEA. CDR3 size: 15 residues.

This clonotype turned up a few times. The chain combines TRBV18 with TRBJ2-7; D possibly uses TRBD1 or TRBD2 (5 bases each). With 3 bases removed from V and 5 bases from J, the gap between germline ends came to 17 bases. The length of the CDR3 is 15 residues. CDR1 and CDR2 from the germline V gene are KGHSH and LQKENI. This CDR3 reads CASSPPLGVVDEQYF. CDR3 DNA sequence: TGTGCCAGCTCACCGCCCTTGGGGGTGGTGGACGAGCAGTACTTC.

This clonotype was detected only a few times. The rearrangement joins TRBV12-3 or TRBV12-4 to TRBJ2-2; possible D gene TRBD1, 5 bases. The CDR3 is 13 residues long. V shed 6 bases and J shed 6 bases, with 11 bases lying between them. This chain's CDR3 is CASRGRLAGELFF. In nucleotides, the CDR3 is TGTGCCAGCAGGGGGCGACTTGCCGGGGAGCTGTTTTTT.

This rearrangement joins TRBV12-3 or TRBV12-4 to TRBJ1-2; D gene uncertain. V was pared by 6 bases and J by 6 bases, with 23 bases between. The CDR3 is 16 residues long. The CDR3 loop is CASRPAGHSPFHGYTF. In DNA form, the CDR3 reads TGTGCCAGCAGGCCCGCTGGGCACAGCCCTTTCCATGGCTACACCTTC.

This chain uses TRBV7-9 with TRBJ1-1, with D unresolved. Germline CDR1 reads SEHNR; CDR2 reads FQNEAQ (reference sequence). The CDR3 covers 12 residues. Trimming removed 5 bases from V and 6 bases from J, with 10 bases in between. The CDR3 loop is CASSPPGSEAFF. CDR3 DNA: TGTGCCAGCAGCCCCCCCGGGTCTGAAGCTTTCTTT.